The rows below give T cell receptor beta chains drawn from one sample of a study of blood T cell repertoires in COVID-19. The protocol was immunoSEQ multiplex PCR, while the TCRdb copy is restricted to in-frame clones and leaves out a portion. Here the sample spans 62,000 or so clones, roughly 88% being singletons. Sequenced sample: peripheral blood. The receptors originated from a human donor in a cohort sampled during active COVID-19. Both conserved end residues are part of each CDR3.

TRBV4-1,TRBJ2-2,CASSRGGLGGELFF
TRBV7-9,TRBJ2-1,CASSLNAGGNNEQFF
TRBV6-2/TRBV6-3,TRBJ1-4,CASSNLRDTDSQKLFF
TRBV2,TRBJ2-7,CASREQTGTYYEQYF
TRBV10-3,TRBJ2-2,CAIRGQGADTGELFF
TRBV2,TRBJ2-3,CASTSGSLGDTQYF
TRBV7-3,TRBJ2-3,CASSRQVTDTQYF
TRBV6-6,TRBJ1-2,CASHTSGQIYGYTF
TRBV28,TRBJ2-7,CASIAGGPSYEQYF
TRBV28,TRBJ2-6,CASTPSGANVLTF
TRBV3-1/TRBV3-2,TRBJ1-4,CASSQDLQANEKLFF
TRBV2,TRBJ1-1,CASSGGTITEAFF
TRBV6-6,TRBJ2-3,CASSYTNRKSTDTQYF
TRBV7-2,TRBJ2-7,CASSYPDRGGQYF
TRBV19,TRBJ1-1,CASVGRGRVEAFF
TRBV7-2,TRBJ2-6,CASSPRQGSRVPGANVLTF
TRBV11-2,TRBJ2-3,CASSLGGRRASTDTQYF
TRBV6-5,TRBJ1-1,CASSSPGEPNTEAFF
TRBV7-6,TRBJ1-1,CASSALSRTEAFF
TRBV7-9,TRBJ1-1,CASRSGNTEAFF
TRBV29-1,TRBJ2-2,CSVRTSGGNTGELFF
TRBV4-1,TRBJ1-4,CASSQTEVNEKLFF
TRBV28,TRBJ2-5,CASSVNQQETQYF
TRBV7-2,TRBJ2-5,CASSLLAGPRETQYF
TRBV7-9,TRBJ1-6,CASSWEMGNSPLHF
TRBV2,TRBJ1-5,CASSRQGGRGNQPQHF
TRBV5-1,TRBJ1-4,CASSPGQGAGEKLFF
TRBV6-4,TRBJ2-1,CASSETSGSGSDEQFF
TRBV5-4,TRBJ2-3,CASSGRYAEEHYSTDTQYF
TRBV6-6,TRBJ1-3,CASTLGGGNTIYF
TRBV19,TRBJ1-2,CASSIGRGRGYTF
TRBV28,TRBJ1-3,CASSLDFRQGYTIYF
TRBV6-2/TRBV6-3,TRBJ2-5,CASSPGTGKGGETQYF